Each of the 4 T cell receptor beta chains below was sequenced from the same sample in a study of control samples from healthy donors and cancer patients. The data were produced by immunoSEQ multiplex PCR, yet TCRdb's version contains in-frame clones alone and is incomplete. The sample shows about 61,000 clones, 90% of them seen only once. The sequencing input was PBMCs. The receptor set was obtained from a man between 60 and 75 years old with colorectal cancer.

This sequence joins TRBV6-5 and TRBJ1-2; D unclear. Germline loops: CDR1 MNHEY, CDR2 SVGAGI. This CDR3 has 13 residues. The ends were cut back, 5 bases at V and 1 base at J, with 8 bases in the middle. The CDR3: CASSRQDNYGYTF. CDR3 DNA sequence: TGTGCCAGCAGTAGGCAGGATAACTATGGCTACACCTTC.

The DNA of the CDR3 is TGTGCCAGCAGCTTAGCGGGAGAAGGAAGCCGCGTGTTTTTT. The encoded protein is CASSLAGEGSRVFF. The rearrangement uses TRBV7-9 and TRBJ2-2, with a possible D match to TRBD2 (5 bases). This CDR3 spans 14 amino acids. V lost 0 bases and J 15 bases, leaving 17 bases between the germline ends. Germline values: CDR1 SEHNR, CDR2 FQNEAQ (reference sequence). Drawing the rest from reference TRBV7-9 and TRBJ2-2, the complete variable domain is DTGVSQNPRHKITKRGQNVTFRCDPISEHNRLYWYRQTLGQGPEFLTYFQNEAQLEKSRLLSDRFSAERPKGSFSTLEIQRTEQGDSAMYLCASSLAGEGSRVFFGEGSRLTVL.

The V and J genes are TRBV6-1 and TRBJ2-7; 7 bases fit TRBD2. After removal of 0 bases from V and 0 bases from J, the junction contained 11 bases not matched to a gene. CDR3 length: 18 amino acids. Per the germline V gene, CDR1 is MNHNS and CDR2 is SASEGT. The CDR3 is CASSEARSVGGSSYEQYF. Written as DNA, the CDR3 is TGTGCCAGCAGTGAAGCTAGGTCGGTGGGGGGGTCCTCCTACGAGCAGTACTTC.

The chain is built from TRBV7-3 and TRBJ2-5; possibly TRBD1 for D (6 bases). This CDR3 has 15 residues. Germline CDR1 and CDR2: SGHTA and FQGTGA. Between the trimmed V and J ends, which lost 2 bases and 2 bases, there was a span of 12 bases. CDR3 bases: TGTGCCAGCAGCTTATTCAGGGGCCGGCAAGAGACCCAGTACTTC. Protein sequence: CASSLFRGRQETQYF.